These T cell receptor beta chains were read from a single sample in a study of CD8+ T cells in alopecia areata. TCRdb's copy holds only in-frame clones and misses some; the assay was immunoSEQ multiplex PCR. The repertoire holds around 180,000 clones, more than 55% seen once, with under 1.5% in the top ten. Source: CD4+ T cells sorted from blood, taken between weeks 47 and 50, from a patient treated with tofacitinib. The receptors derive from a human donor with alopecia areata. CDR3s include the opening cysteine and the closing phenylalanine or tryptophan. The order of the fields is V gene, clone size, D gene, J gene, CDR3 protein, CDR3 DNA. The D gene is left open where the match is weak. Size is omitted from some rows. Given values are once, few, many or a class for expanded clones.

>TRBV9|-|-|TRBJ1-1
CASSVGQGEAFF
TGTGCCAGCAGCGTAGGGCAAGGTGAAGCTTTCTTT
>TRBV2|-|-|TRBJ2-3
CASSVEGVDTQYF
TGTGCCAGCAGTGTTGAGGGGGTAGATACGCAGTATTTT
>TRBV29-1|-|TRBD2|TRBJ2-7
CSVAGTSGGHSYEQYF
TGCAGCGTGGCCGGGACTAGCGGGGGACACTCCTACGAGCAGTACTTC
>TRBV7-2|-|-|TRBJ2-7
CASSLLVSEGREQYF
TGTGCCAGCAGCTTGTTAGTGTCTGAAGGGCGGGAGCAGTACTTC
>TRBV4-2|-|-|TRBJ2-5
CASSFVGQETQYF
TGTGCCAGCAGCTTTGTTGGGCAAGAGACCCAGTACTTC
>TRBV6-5|-|-|TRBJ1-2
CASSRSLINYGYTF
TGTGCCAGCAGCCGAAGTCTAATCAACTATGGCTACACCTTC
>TRBV6-5|-|TRBD1|TRBJ1-6
CASSSGQGYSPLHF
TGTGCCAGCAGTTCCGGACAGGGTTATTCACCCCTCCACTTT
>TRBV29-1|-|-|TRBJ2-7
CSGSGLDEQYF
TGCAGCGGGAGCGGGCTCGACGAGCAGTACTTC
>TRBV14|-|-|TRBJ1-4
CASSLSRERLFF
TGTGCCAGCAGCCTCAGTCGGGAGAGGCTGTTTTTT
>TRBV4-2|-|-|TRBJ2-7
CASSQDRGSYEQYF
TGTGCCAGCAGCCAAGATCGAGGGAGCTACGAGCAGTACTTC
>TRBV29-1|few|-|TRBJ2-7
CSVGIGGRLYEQYF
TGCAGCGTTGGAATCGGGGGAAGATTGTACGAGCAGTACTTC
>TRBV29-1|-|-|TRBJ2-5
CSVSSVRSETQYF
TGCAGCGTCTCGTCGGTACGGTCGGAGACCCAGTACTTC
>TRBV30|-|TRBD1|TRBJ2-7
CAWTLTGEKNEQYF
TGTGCCTGGACCCTGACAGGGGAGAAGAACGAGCAGTACTTC
>TRBV30|-|TRBD2|TRBJ2-1
CAWGGLAGDEQFF
TGTGCCTGGGGGGGACTAGCGGGCGATGAGCAGTTCTTC
>TRBV6-6|-|TRBD1|TRBJ1-2
CASLPRGRSYGYTF
TGTGCCAGCCTACCGAGGGGGCGCAGCTATGGCTACACCTTC
>TRBV30|-|TRBD1|TRBJ2-3
CAWSAGTGSTDTQYF
TGTGCCTGGAGCGCCGGGACAGGGTCCACAGATACGCAGTATTTT
>TRBV29-1|few|-|TRBJ2-3
CSVPEGGVTDTQYF
TGCAGCGTCCCCGAGGGCGGGGTGACAGATACGCAGTATTTT
>TRBV2|-|TRBD1|TRBJ1-5
CASSGTGGGNQPQHF
TGTGCCAGCAGCGGGACAGGGGGCGGCAATCAGCCCCAGCATTTT
>TRBV30|-|TRBD1|TRBJ1-6
CARGHGQALNSPLHF
TGTGCCCGGGGACATGGACAGGCCCTGAATTCACCCCTCCACTTT
>TRBV29-1|once|-|TRBJ2-5
CSVWGKKETQYF
TGCAGCGTTTGGGGCAAGAAGGAGACCCAGTACTTC
>TRBV20-1|-|-|TRBJ1-4
CSARDPDRLFF
TGCAGTGCTAGAGATCCCGATCGACTGTTTTTT
>TRBV7-3|few|-|TRBJ2-1
CASSSPAGNNEQFF
TGTGCCAGCAGCTCCCCCGCCGGGAACAATGAGCAGTTCTTC
>TRBV25-1|-|-|TRBJ1-4
CASSASTAPNEKLFF
TGTGCCAGCAGTGCCTCGACAGCCCCTAATGAAAAACTGTTTTTT
>TRBV13|-|-|TRBJ2-1
CASSFKGGVREQFF
TGTGCCAGCAGCTTTAAAGGGGGTGTGCGGGAGCAGTTCTTC
>TRBV7-2|-|-|TRBJ1-2
CASIAGPESLYGYTF
TGTGCCAGCATCGCGGGCCCAGAATCTCTCTATGGCTACACCTTC
>TRBV6-5|-|TRBD1|TRBJ2-7
CASSYSGQGAYEQYF
TGTGCCAGCAGTTACTCGGGACAGGGGGCCTACGAGCAGTACTTC
>TRBV7-2|-|TRBD2|TRBJ2-3
CASSLYGLAGPAGDTQYF
TGTGCCAGCAGCTTGTATGGACTAGCGGGCCCGGCGGGAGATACGCAGTATTTT
>TRBV2|-|TRBD2|TRBJ2-3
CASSETPGLARGGDTQYF
TGTGCCAGCAGTGAGACCCCGGGACTAGCGAGGGGAGGAGATACGCAGTATTTT
>TRBV23-1|-|-|TRBJ2-3
CASSQPQKEGGSTDTQYF
TGCGCCAGCAGTCAACCCCAAAAGGAGGGGGGAAGCACAGATACGCAGTATTTT
>TRBV19|-|TRBD1|TRBJ2-7
CASSVQGTSTYEQYF
TGTGCCAGTAGCGTACAGGGGACAAGCACCTACGAGCAGTACTTC
>TRBV19|-|-|TRBJ2-1
CASSISELTPRSEQFF
TGTGCCAGTAGTATCTCGGAACTGACCCCGCGGAGTGAGCAGTTCTTC
>TRBV19|once|-|TRBJ2-7
CASSGNVEQYF
TGTGCCAGTAGTGGGAATGTCGAGCAGTACTTC
>TRBV5-6|-|-|TRBJ2-7
CASSLPGRMTYEQYF
TGTGCCAGCAGCTTACCCGGACGGATGACCTACGAGCAGTACTTC
>TRBV11-3|-|-|TRBJ1-1
CASSLMVSEAFF
TGTGCCAGCAGCTTAATGGTGTCTGAAGCTTTCTTT
>TRBV29-1|-|TRBD2|TRBJ2-1
CSVDFGGANEQFF
TGCAGCGTTGACTTCGGGGGGGCCAATGAGCAGTTCTTC
>TRBV15|-|-|TRBJ1-4
CATSRALATNEKLFF
TGTGCCACCAGCAGAGCCCTTGCAACTAATGAAAAACTGTTTTTT
>TRBV12-5|few|-|TRBJ1-2
CASGLVPQGSDGYTF
TGTGCTAGTGGTTTGGTACCCCAGGGGAGCGATGGCTACACCTTC
>TRBV29-1|-|-|TRBJ2-1
CSVETNEQFF
TGCAGCGTAGAAACCAATGAGCAGTTCTTC
>TRBV6-5|few|-|TRBJ2-1
CASSRASLNNEQFF
TGTGCCAGCAGCCGGGCGAGCCTTAACAATGAGCAGTTCTTC
>TRBV27|-|-|TRBJ1-2
CASSATPYGYTF
TGTGCCAGCAGTGCGACACCCTATGGCTACACCTTC
>TRBV5-1|-|-|TRBJ1-1
CASSWDLQGADTEAFF
TGCGCCAGCAGCTGGGACCTACAGGGAGCGGACACTGAAGCTTTCTTT
>TRBV5-1|-|TRBD2|TRBJ2-7
CASSLDSGTTYEQYF
TGCGCCAGCAGCTTGGATTCGGGGACTACCTACGAGCAGTACTTC
>TRBV5-1|once|-|TRBJ1-5
CASSLGAGINQPQHF
TGCGCCAGCAGCTTGGGAGCAGGGATCAATCAGCCCCAGCATTTT
>TRBV7-2|-|-|TRBJ1-1
CASSLGGLAGLSTEAFF
TGTGCCAGCAGCTTAGGCGGGTTAGCTGGACTGAGCACTGAAGCTTTCTTT
>TRBV29-1|-|TRBD2|TRBJ2-5
CSVAGVQQETQYF
TGCAGCGTGGCGGGAGTTCAGCAAGAGACCCAGTACTTC
>TRBV29-1|-|-|TRBJ2-7
CSVQAGPSYEQYF
TGCAGCGTCCAAGCCGGGCCATCCTACGAGCAGTACTTC
>TRBV10-3|-|-|TRBJ2-3
CATTPGGHPDTQYF
TGTGCCACCACCCCCGGGGGGCACCCAGATACGCAGTATTTT
>TRBV29-1|once|TRBD1|TRBJ1-2
CSAGQGSSYTF
TGCAGCGCCGGACAGGGGAGTAGCTACACCTTC
>TRBV30|-|-|TRBJ1-2
CAWSEARTVYGYTF
TGTGCCTGGAGTGAGGCACGGACGGTCTATGGCTACACCTTC
>TRBV11-3|-|-|TRBJ2-7
CASRGRSTPGSYEQYF
TGTGCCAGCAGGGGCAGGAGCACCCCCGGATCCTACGAGCAGTACTTC
>TRBV13|few|-|TRBJ1-1
CASSLGQIEAFF
TGTGCCAGCAGCTTAGGACAGATTGAAGCTTTCTTT
>TRBV4-3|-|-|TRBJ1-1
CASSQDSGSDTEAFF
TGCGCCAGCAGCCAAGACTCGGGATCGGACACTGAAGCTTTCTTT
>TRBV18|-|-|TRBJ2-7
CASSPPVYEQYF
TGTGCCAGCTCACCACCGGTCTACGAGCAGTACTTC
>TRBV7-3|-|-|TRBJ2-1
CASSFGDNEQFF
TGTGCCAGCAGCTTCGGGGACAATGAGCAGTTCTTC
>TRBV5-1|-|-|TRBJ2-2
CASSLRDGNTGELFF
TGCGCCAGCAGCCTCAGGGACGGCAACACCGGGGAGCTGTTTTTT